These 20 T cell receptor beta chains were sequenced from one sample in a study of monozygotic twins with inflammatory bowel disease (dated by TCRdb to the late 2010s). Library preparation employed 5' RACE. This sample was sequenced with an Illumina HiSeq 2500. TCRdb reprocessed the reads into one record per CDR3 protein sequence, lacking DNA. This sample's listing comprises more than 300,000 distinct CDR3 sequences. The top ten clonotypes cover 2.5% to 3% of the sample. Material for sequencing was blood. Receptors were obtained from a human donor with ulcerative colitis or Crohn's disease, or a healthy co-twin of an affected twin (not recorded which).

The V call is TRBV6-5, the J call TRBJ2-5; lacking DNA, the TRBD1 call made by TCRdb goes unchecked. This CDR3 is 13 amino acids long. Germline assignment: CDR1 MNHEY and CDR2 SVGAGI. This CDR3 reads CATSQQAQETQYF.

The CDR3 reads CASSSGTSDNYGYTF. The V and J genes are TRBV5-1 and TRBJ1-2. Per the germline V gene, CDR1 is SGHRS and CDR2 is YFSETQ. The CDR3 has 15 amino acids. Based on the CDR3 plus reference TRBV5-1 and TRBJ1-2, the full variable domain is KAGVTQTPRYLIKTRGQQVTLSCSPISGHRSVSWYQQTPGQGLQFLFEYFSETQRNKGNFPGRFSGRQFSNSRSEMNVSTLELGDSALYLCASSSGTSDNYGYTFGSGTRLTVV.

The CDR3 sequence: CASSWGAAPGTQYF. This chain uses TRBV5-1 with TRBJ2-5; absent DNA, TCRdb's TRBD2 call cannot be checked. The CDR3 is 14 amino acids. Germline V gene lookup returns CDR1 SGHRS and CDR2 YFSETQ.

This chain joins TRBV11-2 and TRBJ2-1; the TCRdb D gene call, TRBD1, has no DNA to confirm it. Germline CDR1 and CDR2: SGHAT and FQNNGV. The CDR3 consists of 16 residues. Here the CDR3 reads CASSLLGQGANNEQFF.

The CDR3 sequence: CASSAVPGNSPLHF. The chain employs TRBV6-4 and TRBJ1-6; the TRBD1 assignment by TCRdb is unverifiable without DNA. The CDR3 sequence is 14 residues long. Germline CDR1 reads MRHNA; CDR2 reads SNTAGT.

The V gene is TRBV6-2 or TRBV6-3, the J gene TRBJ2-1; TCRdb names TRBD1, which stays unverified in the absence of DNA. CDR1 MNHEY and CDR2 SVGEGT come from the germline V gene. This CDR3 has 18 amino acids. CDR3 loop: CASSPDPRLRSSYNEQFF.

The rearrangement uses TRBV5-1 and TRBJ2-1; TCRdb lists TRBD2, though no DNA is available to test this call. CDR1 and CDR2 from the germline V gene are SGHRS and YFSETQ. The CDR3 extends over 15 amino acids. CDR3 residues: CASSLPGGTVNEQFF.

V usage is TRBV14 and J usage is TRBJ2-7; lacking DNA, the TRBD1 call made by TCRdb goes unchecked. Germline CDR1 is SGHDN and CDR2 is FVKESK. The length of the CDR3 is 16 residues. The chain's CDR3 is CASSSQTGTGSYEQYF.

This chain uses TRBV25-1 with TRBJ1-4. This CDR3 contains 15 residues. Germline V gene lookup returns CDR1 MGHDK and CDR2 SYGVNS. CDR3 sequence reads: CASSEGGRVNEKLFF.

This chain connects TRBV20-1 to TRBJ2-3; the TCRdb D gene call, TRBD1, has no DNA to confirm it. Germline V lookup: CDR1 DFQATT, CDR2 SNEGSKA (reference sequence). The CDR3 has 14 residues. CDR3 loop: CSAGKAAHTDTQYF.

The V call is TRBV5-1, the J call TRBJ1-4; TCRdb selects TRBD1, and the lack of DNA leaves this call unchecked. Germline V CDR1 and CDR2: SGHRS, YFSETQ. The CDR3 is made up of 17 amino acids. CDR3 sequence reads: CASSPGTEAVYNEKLFF.

The chain uses TRBV12-3 or TRBV12-4 and TRBJ1-1; TCRdb's assignment of TRBD1 cannot be checked, as there is no DNA. The CDR3 has 14 amino acids. CDR3 region: CASSFSSGGTEAFF.

V usage is TRBV12-3 or TRBV12-4 and J usage is TRBJ1-1; the TRBD1 assignment by TCRdb is unverifiable without DNA. This CDR3 spans 14 amino acids. The CDR3 loop is CASSTGTGNTEAFF.

The chain uses TRBV5-1 and TRBJ2-5; TCRdb gives TRBD2 as the D gene, but with no DNA this cannot be confirmed. Looked up from germline, CDR1 is SGHRS and CDR2 is YFSETQ. This CDR3 region has 15 residues. The CDR3 region is CASSFMGLAQETQYF.

V and J are TRBV4-1 and TRBJ1-1; TCRdb's D call of TRBD1 is untestable without DNA. This CDR3 spans 16 amino acids. Germline V lookup: CDR1 MGHRA, CDR2 YSYEKL. The CDR3 spells CASSHQASGARPEAFF.

V is TRBV5-5 and J is TRBJ1-5. The CDR3 spans 14 residues. Germline V lookup: CDR1 SGHKS, CDR2 YYEKEE (reference sequence). The chain's CDR3 is CASSLSRTYQPQHF.

The chain recombines TRBV20-1 with TRBJ2-7; TCRdb's D call, TRBD1, is unchecked because there is no DNA. The CDR3 extends over 15 amino acids. The germline V gene encodes CDR1 DFQATT and CDR2 SNEGSKA (reference sequence). The CDR3 here is CSAVDTGQGFYEQYF.

CDR3 amino acids: CASSLDATGLGRSVPYSPLHF. The chain uses TRBV11-1 and TRBJ1-6; the TCRdb call, TRBD1, lacks DNA for checking. The length of the CDR3 is 21 residues. Germline CDR1 and CDR2: SGHAT and FQDESV (reference sequence).

The chain employs TRBV28 and TRBJ1-2. The germline V gene has CDR1 MDHEN and CDR2 SYDVKM. The CDR3 is 13 residues long. The chain's CDR3 is CASSLRIRYGYTF.

The rearrangement links TRBV12-3 or TRBV12-4 to TRBJ2-5; TCRdb proposes TRBD1, but this gene call is untestable without DNA. This CDR3 is built from 14 residues. CDR3 sequence reads: CASSLDSLQGTQYF.